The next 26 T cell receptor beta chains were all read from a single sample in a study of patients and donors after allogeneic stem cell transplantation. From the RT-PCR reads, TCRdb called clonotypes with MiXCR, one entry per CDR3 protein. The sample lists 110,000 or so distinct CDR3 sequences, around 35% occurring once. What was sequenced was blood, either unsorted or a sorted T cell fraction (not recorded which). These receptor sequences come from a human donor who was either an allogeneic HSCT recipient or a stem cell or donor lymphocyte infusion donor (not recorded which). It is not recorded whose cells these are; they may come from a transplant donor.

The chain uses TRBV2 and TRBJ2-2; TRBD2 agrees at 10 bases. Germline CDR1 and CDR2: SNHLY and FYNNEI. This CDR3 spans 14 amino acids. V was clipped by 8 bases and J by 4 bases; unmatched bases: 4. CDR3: CASSGTSVTGELFF. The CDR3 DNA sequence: TGTGCCAGCTCCGGGACTAGCGTCACCGGGGAGCTGTTTTTT.

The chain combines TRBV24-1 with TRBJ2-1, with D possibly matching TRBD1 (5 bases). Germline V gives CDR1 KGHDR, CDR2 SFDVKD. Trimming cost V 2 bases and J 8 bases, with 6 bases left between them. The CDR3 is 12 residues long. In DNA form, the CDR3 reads TGTGCCACCAGTGATTGGGGCGATGAGCAGTTCTTC. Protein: CATSDWGDEQFF.

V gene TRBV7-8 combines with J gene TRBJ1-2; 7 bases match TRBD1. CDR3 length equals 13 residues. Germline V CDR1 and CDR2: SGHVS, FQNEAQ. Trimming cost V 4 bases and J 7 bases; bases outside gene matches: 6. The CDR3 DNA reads TGTGCCAGCAGCTCGACAGGGATTGGTGGCTACACCTTC. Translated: CASSSTGIGGYTF.

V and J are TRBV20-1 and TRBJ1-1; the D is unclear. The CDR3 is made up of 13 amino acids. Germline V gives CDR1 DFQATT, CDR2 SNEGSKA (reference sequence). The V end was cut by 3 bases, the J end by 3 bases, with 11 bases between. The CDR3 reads CSASSREDTEAFF. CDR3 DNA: TGCAGTGCTAGTTCCCGGGAAGACACTGAAGCTTTCTTT.

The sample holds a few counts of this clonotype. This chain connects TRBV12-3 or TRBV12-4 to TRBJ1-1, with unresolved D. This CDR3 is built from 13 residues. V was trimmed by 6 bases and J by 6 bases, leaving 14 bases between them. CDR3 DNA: TGTGCCAGCAGCCCTGACCCTAGCGCTGAAGCTTTCTTT. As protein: CASSPDPSAEAFF.

CDR3 bases: TGTGCCAGCAGTTCCGGCAGGGGGGGCTACGAGCAGTACTTC. It specifies CASSSGRGGYEQYF. The V gene is TRBV27, the J gene TRBJ2-7; D is tentatively TRBD1 or TRBD2 (7 bases each). The length of the CDR3 is 14 residues. The V end lost 4 bases, the J end lost 3 bases, and 13 bases lay between the germline ends. Germline V CDR1 and CDR2: MNHEY, SMNVEV (reference sequence).

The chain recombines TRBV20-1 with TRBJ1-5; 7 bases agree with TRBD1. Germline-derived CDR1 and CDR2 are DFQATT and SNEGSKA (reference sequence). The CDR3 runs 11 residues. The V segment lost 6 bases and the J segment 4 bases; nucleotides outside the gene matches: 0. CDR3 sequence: CSAQGNQPQHF. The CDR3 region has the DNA TGCAGTGCACAGGGGAATCAGCCCCAGCATTTT.

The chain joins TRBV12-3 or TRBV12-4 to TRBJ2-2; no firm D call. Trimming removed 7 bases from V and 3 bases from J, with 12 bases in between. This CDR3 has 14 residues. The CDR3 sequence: CASNPRSYTGELFF. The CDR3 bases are TGTGCCAGCAACCCGAGGAGTTACACCGGGGAGCTGTTTTTT.

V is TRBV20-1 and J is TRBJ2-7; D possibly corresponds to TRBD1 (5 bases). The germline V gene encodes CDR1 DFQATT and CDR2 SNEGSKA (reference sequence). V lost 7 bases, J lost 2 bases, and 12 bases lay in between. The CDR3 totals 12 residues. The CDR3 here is CSGGMGTYEQYF. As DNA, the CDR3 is TGCAGTGGGGGCATGGGAACCTACGAGCAGTACTTC.

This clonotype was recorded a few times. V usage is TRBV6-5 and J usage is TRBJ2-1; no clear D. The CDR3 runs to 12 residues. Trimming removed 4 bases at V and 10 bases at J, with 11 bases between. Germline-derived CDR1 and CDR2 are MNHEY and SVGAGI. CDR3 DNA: TGTGCCAGCAGTTCTACTACGAAGGAGCAGTTCTTC. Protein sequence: CASSSTTKEQFF.

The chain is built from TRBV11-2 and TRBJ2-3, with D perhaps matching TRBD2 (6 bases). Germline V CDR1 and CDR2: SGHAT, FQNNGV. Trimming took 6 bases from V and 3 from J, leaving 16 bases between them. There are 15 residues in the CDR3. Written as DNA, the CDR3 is TGTGCCAGCAGGGCCCCCGGAGGGAGGACAGATACGCAGTATTTT. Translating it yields CASRAPGGRTDTQYF.

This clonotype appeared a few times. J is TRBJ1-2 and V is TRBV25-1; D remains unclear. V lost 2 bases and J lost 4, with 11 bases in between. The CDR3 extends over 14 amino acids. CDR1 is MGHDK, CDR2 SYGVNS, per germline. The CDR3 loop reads CASSEVGWAYGYTF. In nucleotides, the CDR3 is TGTGCCAGCAGTGAAGTAGGCTGGGCCTATGGCTACACCTTC.

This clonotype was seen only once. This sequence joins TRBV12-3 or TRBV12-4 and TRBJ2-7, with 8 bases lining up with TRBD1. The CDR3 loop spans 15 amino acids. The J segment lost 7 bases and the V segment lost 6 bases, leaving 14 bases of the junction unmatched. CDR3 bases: TGTGCCAGCAGCAGGGCCCCGGGACAGGTCAGGGAGCAGTACTTC. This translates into CASSRAPGQVREQYF.

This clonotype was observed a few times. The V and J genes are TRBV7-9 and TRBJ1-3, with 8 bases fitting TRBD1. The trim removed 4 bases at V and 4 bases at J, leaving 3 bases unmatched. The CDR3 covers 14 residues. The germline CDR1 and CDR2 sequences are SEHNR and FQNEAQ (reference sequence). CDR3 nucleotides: TGTGCCAGCAGCTGGACAGGGAGGGGAAACACCATATATTTT. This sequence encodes CASSWTGRGNTIYF.

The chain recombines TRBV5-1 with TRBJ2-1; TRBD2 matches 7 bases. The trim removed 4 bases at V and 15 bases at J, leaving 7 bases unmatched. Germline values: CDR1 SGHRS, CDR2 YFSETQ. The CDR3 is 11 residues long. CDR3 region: CASSRGLGRFF. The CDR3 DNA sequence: TGCGCCAGCAGCCGCGGACTAGGACGGTTCTTC. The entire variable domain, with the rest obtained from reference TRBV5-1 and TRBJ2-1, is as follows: KAGVTQTPRYLIKTRGQQVTLSCSPISGHRSVSWYQQTPGQGLQFLFEYFSETQRNKGNFPGRFSGRQFSNSRSEMNVSTLELGDSALYLCASSRGLGRFFGPGTRLTVL.

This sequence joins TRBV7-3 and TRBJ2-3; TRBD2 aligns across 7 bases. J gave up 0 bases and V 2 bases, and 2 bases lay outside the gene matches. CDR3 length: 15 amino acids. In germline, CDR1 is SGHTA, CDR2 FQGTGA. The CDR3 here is CASSLGGLSTDTQYF. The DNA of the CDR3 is TGTGCCAGCAGCTTAGGGGGACTAAGCACAGATACGCAGTATTTT.

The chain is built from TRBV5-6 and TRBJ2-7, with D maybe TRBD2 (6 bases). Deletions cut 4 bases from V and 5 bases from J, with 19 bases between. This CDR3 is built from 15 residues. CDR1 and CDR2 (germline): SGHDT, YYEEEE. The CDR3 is CASSRELRTGDEQYF. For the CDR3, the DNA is TGTGCCAGCAGCAGAGAACTCCGGACGGGGGACGAGCAGTACTTC.

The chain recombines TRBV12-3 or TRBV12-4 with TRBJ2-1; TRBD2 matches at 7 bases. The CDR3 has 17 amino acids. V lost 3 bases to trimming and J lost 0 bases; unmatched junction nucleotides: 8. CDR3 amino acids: CASSLGGRGSSYNEQFF. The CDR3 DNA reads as TGTGCCAGCAGTTTGGGCGGGAGAGGGAGCTCCTACAATGAGCAGTTCTTC.

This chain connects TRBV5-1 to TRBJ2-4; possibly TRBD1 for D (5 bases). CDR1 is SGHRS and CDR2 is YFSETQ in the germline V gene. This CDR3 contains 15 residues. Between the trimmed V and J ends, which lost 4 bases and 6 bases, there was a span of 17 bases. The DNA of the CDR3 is TGCGCCAGCAGCCTTTCTGGGGCCCCGGGAAACATTCAGTACTTC. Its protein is CASSLSGAPGNIQYF.

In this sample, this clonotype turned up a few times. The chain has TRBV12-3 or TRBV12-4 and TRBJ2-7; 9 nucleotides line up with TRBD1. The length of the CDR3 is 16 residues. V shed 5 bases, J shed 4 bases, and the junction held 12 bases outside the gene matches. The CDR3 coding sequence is TGTGCCAGCAGTCTCCACATGGGACAGGGAAGTTACGAGCAGTACTTC. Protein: CASSLHMGQGSYEQYF.

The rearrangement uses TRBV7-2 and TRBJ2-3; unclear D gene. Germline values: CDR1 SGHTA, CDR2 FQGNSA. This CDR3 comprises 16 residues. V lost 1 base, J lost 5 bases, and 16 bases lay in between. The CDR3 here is CASSLGGGARKDTQYF. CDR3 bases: TGTGCCAGCAGCTTAGGCGGCGGCGCCAGGAAAGATACGCAGTATTTT.

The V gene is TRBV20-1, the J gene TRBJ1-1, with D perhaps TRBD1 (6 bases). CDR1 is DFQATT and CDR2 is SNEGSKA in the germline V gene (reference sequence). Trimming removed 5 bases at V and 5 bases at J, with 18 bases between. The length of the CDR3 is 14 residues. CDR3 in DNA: TGCAGTGCTGCCGCTACAGGGTTAGAGACTGAAGCTTTCTTT. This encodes CSAAATGLETEAFF.

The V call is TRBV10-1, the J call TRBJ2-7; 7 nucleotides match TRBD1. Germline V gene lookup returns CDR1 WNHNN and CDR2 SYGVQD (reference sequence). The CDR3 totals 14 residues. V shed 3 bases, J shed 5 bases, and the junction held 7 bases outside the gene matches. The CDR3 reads CASSETGALDEQYF. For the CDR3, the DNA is TGCGCCAGCAGTGAAACAGGGGCACTTGACGAGCAGTACTTC.

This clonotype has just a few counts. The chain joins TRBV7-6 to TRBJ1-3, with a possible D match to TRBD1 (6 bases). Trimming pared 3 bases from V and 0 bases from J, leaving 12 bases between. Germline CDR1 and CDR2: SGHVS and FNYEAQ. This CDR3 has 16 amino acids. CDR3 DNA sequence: TGTGCCAGCAGCTTGGGACAACCGTTCTCTGGAAACACCATATATTTT. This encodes CASSLGQPFSGNTIYF.

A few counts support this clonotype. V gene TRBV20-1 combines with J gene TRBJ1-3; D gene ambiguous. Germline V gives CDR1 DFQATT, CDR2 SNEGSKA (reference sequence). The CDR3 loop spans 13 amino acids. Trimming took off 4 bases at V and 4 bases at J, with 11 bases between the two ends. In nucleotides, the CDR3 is TGCAGTGCTAACGCCGGCGCGGGAAACACCATATATTTT. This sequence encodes CSANAGAGNTIYF.

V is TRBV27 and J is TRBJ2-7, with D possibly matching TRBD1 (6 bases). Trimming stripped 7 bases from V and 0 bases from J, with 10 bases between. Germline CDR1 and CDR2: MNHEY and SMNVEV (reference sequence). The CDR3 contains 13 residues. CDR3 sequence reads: CASTNRDSYEQYF. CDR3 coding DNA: TGTGCCAGCACCAACAGGGACTCCTACGAGCAGTACTTC.